One sample yielded the 18 T cell receptor beta chains listed below, sequenced in a study of cytomegalovirus exposure and HLA in healthy donors. It was with 60 Vbeta and 13 Jbeta primers that the PCR ran. Using immunoSEQ multiplex PCR, the repertoire was profiled, and TCRdb retains in-frame clones only, with some absent. The sample data list 160,000 or so clones. Sequences were obtained from PBMCs. Source of these receptors: a man in his thirties or forties in good health and CMV-seronegative.

Regarding this clone: A read error may account for a junction end that differs from germline. Other DNA sequences within the sample encode an identical CDR3. The CDR3 protein is CASTSWNTGELFF. The CDR3 DNA sequence: TGTGCCAGTACCTCGTGGAACACCGGGGAGCTGTTTTTC. The chain recombines TRBV19 with TRBJ2-2, with D possibly being TRBD2 (5 bases). This CDR3 spans 13 amino acids. Germline CDR1 reads LNHDA; CDR2 reads SQIVND (reference sequence).

This rearrangement joins TRBV18 to TRBJ2-7; 8 positions match TRBD2. J gave up 2 bases and V 6 bases, and 3 bases lay outside the gene matches. This CDR3 comprises 13 residues. Germline V gene data show CDR1 as KGHSH and CDR2 as LQKENI. The DNA for the CDR3 is TGTGCCAGCTCTTCGGGGGGGGCCTACGAGCAGTACTTC. It encodes CASSSGGAYEQYF. The variable domain in full, completed from reference TRBV18 and TRBJ2-7, reads NAGVMQNPRHLVRRRGQEARLRCSPMKGHSHVYWYRQLPEEGLKFMVYLQKENIIDESGMPKERFSAEFPKEGPSILRIQQVVRGDSAAYFCASSSGGAYEQYFGPGTRLTVT.

The V call is TRBV27, the J call TRBJ2-3; 10 positions agree with TRBD1. The CDR3 totals 15 residues. V lost 7 bases and J lost 0; bases outside the gene matches: 4. From germline, CDR1 is MNHEY and CDR2 SMNVEV (reference sequence). The CDR3 reads CASKDRGLSTDTQYF. The CDR3 DNA sequence: TGTGCCAGCAAAGACAGGGGGCTAAGCACAGATACGCAGTATTTT.

This chain joins TRBV10-3 and TRBJ1-1; D is perhaps TRBD1 (5 bases). The germline V gene encodes CDR1 ENHRY and CDR2 SYGVKD. The V gene lost 3 bases and the J gene lost 7 bases, with 9 bases spanning the gap. This CDR3 region has 12 residues. This chain's CDR3 is CAISELTGEAFF. The CDR3 DNA reads TGTGCCATCAGTGAACTCACAGGTGAAGCTTTCTTT.

This chain joins TRBV4-2 and TRBJ2-1; 7 bases are a match to TRBD2. The CDR3 spans 17 residues. Germline CDR1 is LGHNA and CDR2 is YNFKEQ. Unmatched junction bases numbered 5, after V lost 0 bases and J lost 0 bases. Here the CDR3 reads CASSQEPGGSSYNEQFF. The CDR3 coding sequence is TGTGCCAGCAGCCAAGAACCCGGGGGGAGCTCCTACAATGAGCAGTTCTTC.

The chain links TRBV7-3 to TRBJ2-1, with D possibly matching TRBD1 (5 bases). The CDR3 consists of 15 residues. CDR1 and CDR2 (germline): SGHTA, FQGTGA. Trimming took off 2 bases at V and 7 bases at J, with 15 bases between the two ends. In nucleotides, the CDR3 is TGTGCCAGCAGCTTACAGGGTACAACGAAGAATGAGCAGTTCTTC. It codes for CASSLQGTTKNEQFF.

This sequence joins TRBV29-1 and TRBJ2-7, with unresolved D. Trimming left V 1 base short and J 12 bases short, with 7 bases between. The CDR3 is 9 amino acids. Germline CDR1 SQVTM, CDR2 ANQGSEA. CDR3 nucleotides: TGCAGCGTTGAAGGAGCGCGGTACTTC. This encodes CSVEGARYF.

J is TRBJ2-1 and V is TRBV29-1; 11 nucleotides align to TRBD2. Germline CDR1 is SQVTM and CDR2 is ANQGSEA. After removal of 5 bases from V and 0 bases from J, the junction contained 12 bases not matched to a gene. The CDR3 has 18 residues. CDR3 coding DNA: TGCAGCGTTACTAGCGGGAGCCAAAAAAGAAGCTCCTACAATGAGCAGTTCTTC. Its translation: CSVTSGSQKRSSYNEQFF.

This chain links TRBV2 with TRBJ2-3; D might be TRBD2 (6 bases). The CDR3 covers 14 residues. Germline loops: CDR1 SNHLY, CDR2 FYNNEI. Trimming cost V 5 bases and J 2 bases, with 11 bases left between them. CDR3 coding DNA: TGTGCCAGCAGTAACCAGCGGGCCACAGATACGCAGTATTTT. Translating it yields CASSNQRATDTQYF.

The chain uses TRBV6-1 and TRBJ1-3; D is possibly TRBD1 (6 bases). V lost 11 bases, J lost 4 bases, and 12 bases lay in between. Germline CDR1 MNHNS, CDR2 SASEGT. The CDR3 contains 12 residues. The CDR3 DNA reads TGTGCCTTCGGACAGAACGGAAACACCATATATTTT. The encoded protein is CAFGQNGNTIYF.

V usage is TRBV29-1 and J usage is TRBJ2-5; 9 bases agree with TRBD1. The J segment lost 0 bases and the V segment lost 4 bases, leaving 18 bases of the junction unmatched. The CDR3 covers 19 residues. Per germline, CDR1 SQVTM and CDR2 ANQGSEA. The CDR3 is CSVVLAGTGTLTNQETQYF. In DNA form, the CDR3 reads TGCAGCGTTGTCTTGGCGGGGACAGGGACCTTAACCAACCAAGAGACCCAGTACTTC. The whole variable domain, filled in from reference TRBV29-1 and TRBJ2-5, reads SAVISQKPSRDICQRGTSLTIQCQVDSQVTMMFWYRQQPGQSLTLIATANQGSEATYESGFVIDKFPISRPNLTFSTLTVSNMSPEDSSIYLCSVVLAGTGTLTNQETQYFGPGTRLLVL.

The chain carries TRBV29-1 and TRBJ1-2; D unresolved. Germline V gene sequence: CDR1 SQVTM, CDR2 ANQGSEA. The length of the CDR3 is 13 residues. V was trimmed by 2 bases and J by 4 bases, leaving 11 bases between them. CDR3 region: CSVEWAGPYGYTF. As DNA, the CDR3 is TGCAGCGTTGAATGGGCAGGCCCCTATGGCTACACCTTC.

CDR3 amino acids: CASSLVALQGYTF. The CDR3 DNA sequence: TGTGCCAGCAGTTTAGTGGCTCTTCAAGGCTACACCTTC. The chain uses TRBV28 and TRBJ1-2; D is ambiguous. Germline CDR1 MDHEN, CDR2 SYDVKM. CDR3 size: 13 residues. The V end was cut by 2 bases, the J end by 8 bases, with 12 bases between.

CDR3 sequence reads: CASSLRPAGGIYEQYF. Written as DNA, the CDR3 is TGTGCCAGCAGCTTGCGCCCAGCGGGAGGGATCTACGAGCAGTACTTC. The rearrangement uses TRBV5-8 and TRBJ2-7; 10 positions match TRBD2. V lost 1 base and J lost 3; bases outside the gene matches: 7. This CDR3 region has 16 residues. Germline loops: CDR1 SGHTS, CDR2 YDEGEE.

The J gene is TRBJ1-2, the V gene TRBV2, with TRBD1 identical over 7 bases. The CDR3 is 13 residues long. With V trimmed by 6 bases and J by 7 bases, 8 bases remained unmatched. Per the germline V gene, CDR1 is SNHLY and CDR2 is FYNNEI. CDR3 bases: TGTGCCAGCAGGTTGGACAGGCTGACTGGCTACACCTTC. Encoded protein: CASRLDRLTGYTF. Full variable domain (rest looked up from reference TRBV2 and TRBJ1-2): EPEVTQTPSHQVTQMGQEVILRCVPISNHLYFYWYRQILGQKVEFLVSFYNNEISEKSEIFDDQFSVERPDGSNFTLKIRSTKLEDSAMYFCASRLDRLTGYTFGSGTRLTVV.

V gene TRBV6-1 combines with J gene TRBJ1-4; TRBD1 aligns across 9 bases. Germline CDR1 is MNHNS and CDR2 is SASEGT. The trim removed 5 bases at V and 7 bases at J, leaving 5 bases unmatched. This CDR3 spans 14 amino acids. The CDR3: CASSQTGGGEKLFF. CDR3 DNA: TGTGCCAGCAGTCAGACAGGGGGGGGTGAAAAACTGTTTTTT.

The CDR3 here is CASSSDGGRATSTDTQYF. In nucleotides, the CDR3 is TGTGCCAGCAGCTCCGACGGGGGAAGGGCGACTAGCACAGATACGCAGTATTTT. The chain uses TRBV11-2 and TRBJ2-3, with D tentatively TRBD2 (6 bases). Trimming removed 4 bases at V and 0 bases at J, with 20 bases between. Germline CDR1 is SGHAT and CDR2 is FQNNGV. This CDR3 comprises 18 residues.

The J gene is TRBJ2-3, the V gene TRBV11-1, with 8 bases fitting TRBD2. CDR1 SGHAT and CDR2 FQDESV come from the germline V gene (reference sequence). This CDR3 is built from 16 residues. Trimming at V came to 5 bases and at J to 1 base, leaving 8 bases not matched to a gene. CDR3 residues: CASSPVAGGRTDTQYF. The CDR3 nucleotides are TGTGCCAGCAGCCCCGTGGCGGGGGGCCGCACAGATACGCAGTATTTT.